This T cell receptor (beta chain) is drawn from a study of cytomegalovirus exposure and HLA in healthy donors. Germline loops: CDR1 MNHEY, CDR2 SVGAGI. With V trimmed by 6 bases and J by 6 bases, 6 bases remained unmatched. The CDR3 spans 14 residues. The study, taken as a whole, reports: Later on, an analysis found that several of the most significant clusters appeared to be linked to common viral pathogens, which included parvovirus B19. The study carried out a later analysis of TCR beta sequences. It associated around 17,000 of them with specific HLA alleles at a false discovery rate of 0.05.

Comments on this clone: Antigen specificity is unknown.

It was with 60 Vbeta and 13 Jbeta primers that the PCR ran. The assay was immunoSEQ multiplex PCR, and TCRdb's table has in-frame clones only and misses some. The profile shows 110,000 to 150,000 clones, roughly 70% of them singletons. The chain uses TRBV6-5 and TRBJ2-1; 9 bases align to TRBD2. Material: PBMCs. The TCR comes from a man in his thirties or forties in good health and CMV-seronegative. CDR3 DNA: TGTGCCAGCAGCTCCACAGCGGGAGGCAATGAGCAGTTCTTC. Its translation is CASSSTAGGNEQFF.